The rows below give T cell receptor beta chains drawn from one sample of a study of regulatory T cells in long-lasting Graves disease. TCRdb re-analysed the multiplex PCR reads in MiXCR, keeping a single row per CDR3 protein. The repertoire holds more than 400,000 distinct CDR3 sequences, with approximately 16% as singletons. The data also belong to a second study, concerning T cells in Graves' hyperthyroidism and ophthalmopathy.

This material consisted of peripheral blood mononuclear cells (PBMCs), taken at new diagnosis, from a patient treated with antithyroid drugs. The receptors were sampled from a woman aged 30 to 39 with Graves disease. Each CDR3 is given with its conserved first and last residue. A D gene is named only where the DNA matches it firmly. Expanded clones get a size class; other rows say once, few or many, or leave the size out.

v_gene: TRBV29-1; j_gene: TRBJ2-7; abundance: many; d_gene: .; CDR3aa: CSVNARGGYEQYF; CDR3nt: TGCAGCGTGAACGCGAGAGGGGGCTACGAGCAGTACTTC
v_gene: TRBV7-3; j_gene: TRBJ2-2; abundance: .; d_gene: TRBD1; CDR3aa: CASSLRYRGSNTGELFF; CDR3nt: TGTGCCAGCAGCTTACGGTACAGGGGATCGAACACCGGGGAGCTGTTTTTT
v_gene: TRBV4-2; j_gene: TRBJ2-6; abundance: few; d_gene: .; CDR3aa: CASSQRQSSSGANVLTF; CDR3nt: TGTGCCAGCAGCCAGCGACAGTCTAGCTCTGGGGCCAACGTCCTGACTTTC
v_gene: TRBV20-1; j_gene: TRBJ1-1; abundance: many; d_gene: .; CDR3aa: CSALQGNTEAFF; CDR3nt: TGCAGTGCTCTTCAGGGTAACACTGAAGCTTTCTTT
v_gene: TRBV9; j_gene: TRBJ2-7; abundance: few; d_gene: .; CDR3aa: CASSVGGGAGSYEQYF; CDR3nt: TGTGCCAGCAGCGTAGGTGGCGGGGCTGGCTCCTACGAGCAGTACTTC
v_gene: TRBV20-1; j_gene: TRBJ1-1; abundance: many; d_gene: .; CDR3aa: CSADKGVGTEAFF; CDR3nt: TGCAGTGCTGACAAGGGGGTAGGCACTGAAGCTTTCTTT
v_gene: TRBV18; j_gene: TRBJ1-1; abundance: many; d_gene: .; CDR3aa: CASSPEGATLAFF; CDR3nt: TGTGCCAGCTCACCCGAAGGGGCGACTCTGGCTTTCTTT
v_gene: TRBV28; j_gene: TRBJ1-2; abundance: .; d_gene: .; CDR3aa: CASSPTVNHGYTF; CDR3nt: TGTGCCAGCAGCCCGACGGTGAACCATGGCTACACCTTC
v_gene: TRBV3-1; j_gene: TRBJ1-4; abundance: .; d_gene: TRBD1; CDR3aa: CASSQVGTALEKLFF; CDR3nt: TGTGCCAGCAGCCAAGTCGGGACAGCGCTAGAAAAACTGTTTTTT
v_gene: TRBV2; j_gene: TRBJ2-5; abundance: many; d_gene: TRBD2; CDR3aa: CARGGGAARDHQETQYF; CDR3nt: TGTGCCAGGGGGGGGGGAGCCGCCAGGGACCACCAAGAGACCCAGTACTTC
v_gene: TRBV14; j_gene: TRBJ1-4; abundance: .; d_gene: .; CDR3aa: CASSRRTRINEKLFF; CDR3nt: TGTGCCAGCAGCCGTCGGACACGGATTAATGAAAAACTGTTTTTT
v_gene: TRBV19; j_gene: TRBJ2-3; abundance: .; d_gene: .; CDR3aa: CATSPTTTDTQYF; CDR3nt: TGTGCCACCTCTCCGACGACCACAGATACGCAGTATTTT
v_gene: TRBV7-3; j_gene: TRBJ2-3; abundance: many; d_gene: .; CDR3aa: CASSLAGQSDTQYF; CDR3nt: TGTGCCAGCAGCTTGGCTGGACAGTCAGATACGCAGTATTTT
v_gene: TRBV14; j_gene: TRBJ2-7; abundance: many; d_gene: .; CDR3aa: CASSRGRSTYEQYF; CDR3nt: TGTGCCAGCAGCCGTGGACGATCCACCTACGAGCAGTACTTC
v_gene: TRBV20-1; j_gene: TRBJ1-2; abundance: .; d_gene: .; CDR3aa: CSASIRLAGGYTF; CDR3nt: TGCAGTGCTAGTATTCGCCTAGCGGGAGGCTACACCTTC
v_gene: TRBV4-2; j_gene: TRBJ2-7; abundance: .; d_gene: TRBD2; CDR3aa: CASSQGTSGTHYEQYF; CDR3nt: TGTGCCAGCAGCCAGGGGACTAGCGGGACTCACTACGAGCAGTACTTC
v_gene: TRBV19; j_gene: TRBJ1-1; abundance: many; d_gene: .; CDR3aa: CASSIAMVRLNTEAFF; CDR3nt: TGTGCCAGTAGTATAGCCATGGTCCGGCTGAACACTGAAGCTTTCTTT
v_gene: TRBV12-3/TRBV12-4; j_gene: TRBJ1-6; abundance: many; d_gene: .; CDR3aa: CASSFGVRNSPLHF; CDR3nt: TGTGCCAGCAGTTTCGGGGTTCGCAATTCACCCCTCCACTTT
v_gene: TRBV28; j_gene: TRBJ2-3; abundance: many; d_gene: TRBD1; CDR3aa: CASSQTGAMVRTQYF; CDR3nt: TGTGCCAGCAGCCAGACAGGGGCGATGGTTAGGACGCAGTATTTT
v_gene: TRBV9; j_gene: TRBJ2-7; abundance: few; d_gene: TRBD2; CDR3aa: CASSAFGTISPYEQYF; CDR3nt: TGTGCCAGCAGCGCATTCGGGACTATTTCTCCCTACGAGCAGTACTTC
v_gene: TRBV4-1; j_gene: TRBJ2-7; abundance: .; d_gene: .; CDR3aa: CASSLRDKVMDEQYF; CDR3nt: TGCGCCAGCAGCCTGAGGGACAAGGTTATGGACGAGCAGTACTTC
v_gene: TRBV5-1; j_gene: TRBJ1-2; abundance: many; d_gene: .; CDR3aa: CASSLVVGRDTLVGGYTF; CDR3nt: TGCGCCAGCAGCTTGGTAGTTGGAAGGGACACCCTCGTTGGAGGCTACACCTTC
v_gene: TRBV7-9; j_gene: TRBJ1-2; abundance: many; d_gene: .; CDR3aa: CASSPNVVGADYGYTF; CDR3nt: TGTGCCAGCAGCCCAAACGTCGTGGGGGCGGACTATGGCTACACCTTC
v_gene: TRBV15; j_gene: TRBJ2-3; abundance: many; d_gene: .; CDR3aa: CATSRDRSGGSDTQYF; CDR3nt: TGTGCCACCAGCAGAGATCGATCCGGGGGCTCAGATACGCAGTATTTT
v_gene: TRBV7-9; j_gene: TRBJ2-1; abundance: many; d_gene: .; CDR3aa: CASSSTTPSRNEQFF; CDR3nt: TGTGCCAGCAGCTCCACGACTCCCTCAAGGAATGAGCAGTTCTTC
v_gene: TRBV19; j_gene: TRBJ1-1; abundance: few; d_gene: .; CDR3aa: CASSPRTEKASEAFF; CDR3nt: TGTGCCAGTAGTCCTAGGACAGAAAAGGCCTCTGAAGCTTTCTTT
v_gene: TRBV28; j_gene: TRBJ1-4; abundance: .; d_gene: TRBD1; CDR3aa: CASADRGGNEKLFF; CDR3nt: TGTGCCAGCGCCGACAGGGGAGGTAATGAAAAACTGTTTTTT
v_gene: TRBV3-1; j_gene: TRBJ1-1; abundance: many; d_gene: TRBD1; CDR3aa: CASSPTGGETEAFF; CDR3nt: TGTGCCAGCAGCCCAACAGGGGGCGAAACTGAAGCTTTCTTT
v_gene: TRBV4-2; j_gene: TRBJ1-5; abundance: .; d_gene: TRBD1; CDR3aa: CASSQDWGQINQPQHF; CDR3nt: TGTGCCAGCAGCCAAGATTGGGGACAGATTAATCAGCCCCAGCATTTT
v_gene: TRBV29-1; j_gene: TRBJ1-1; abundance: many; d_gene: TRBD1; CDR3aa: CSAIPQGAEAFF; CDR3nt: TGCAGTGCCATCCCTCAGGGGGCTGAAGCTTTCTTT
v_gene: TRBV5-5; j_gene: TRBJ2-1; abundance: many; d_gene: .; CDR3aa: CASSLEWGSDEQFF; CDR3nt: TGTGCCAGCAGCTTGGAATGGGGTTCGGATGAGCAGTTCTTC
v_gene: TRBV11-2; j_gene: TRBJ2-1; abundance: many; d_gene: TRBD2; CDR3aa: CASSSSGIEQFF; CDR3nt: TGTGCCAGCAGCTCTAGCGGGATTGAGCAGTTCTTC
v_gene: TRBV7-2; j_gene: TRBJ2-7; abundance: many; d_gene: .; CDR3aa: CASSLVPDYEQYF; CDR3nt: TGTGCCAGCAGCTTAGTTCCAGATTACGAGCAGTACTTC
v_gene: TRBV10-3; j_gene: TRBJ2-3; abundance: few; d_gene: .; CDR3aa: CASMGALADTQYF; CDR3nt: TGTGCCAGCATGGGGGCCTTGGCAGATACGCAGTATTTT
v_gene: TRBV20-1; j_gene: TRBJ2-3; abundance: many; d_gene: .; CDR3aa: CSANSGLTDTQYF; CDR3nt: TGCAGTGCCAACTCGGGTTTGACAGATACGCAGTATTTT
v_gene: TRBV11-2; j_gene: TRBJ2-1; abundance: few; d_gene: .; CDR3aa: CASSFAGSPPYNEQFF; CDR3nt: TGTGCCAGCAGCTTCGCAGGTAGTCCCCCTTACAATGAGCAGTTCTTC
v_gene: TRBV6-5; j_gene: TRBJ2-1; abundance: .; d_gene: .; CDR3aa: CASSYWVDDEQFF; CDR3nt: TGTGCCAGCAGTTACTGGGTTGACGATGAGCAGTTCTTC
v_gene: TRBV28; j_gene: TRBJ2-7; abundance: many; d_gene: TRBD1; CDR3aa: CASSLTGVGSYEQYF; CDR3nt: TGTGCCAGCAGTTTAACAGGGGTAGGGTCCTACGAGCAGTACTTC
v_gene: TRBV30; j_gene: TRBJ1-1; abundance: many; d_gene: .; CDR3aa: CAWARTEAFF; CDR3nt: TGTGCCTGGGCGAGGACTGAAGCTTTCTTT
v_gene: TRBV5-1; j_gene: TRBJ2-2; abundance: many; d_gene: .; CDR3aa: CASSLERDTGELFF; CDR3nt: TGTGCCAGCAGCTTGGAGCGGGACACCGGGGAGCTGTTTTTT
v_gene: TRBV18; j_gene: TRBJ1-4; abundance: .; d_gene: TRBD1; CDR3aa: CASTDRARNEKLFF; CDR3nt: TGTGCCAGCACTGACAGGGCGAGAAATGAAAAACTGTTTTTT
v_gene: TRBV15; j_gene: TRBJ2-1; abundance: many; d_gene: .; CDR3aa: CATRRTADSYNEQFF; CDR3nt: TGTGCCACCAGACGCACGGCCGACTCCTACAATGAGCAGTTCTTC
v_gene: TRBV30; j_gene: TRBJ1-6; abundance: few; d_gene: TRBD1; CDR3aa: CAWSVGDRNNSPLHF; CDR3nt: TGTGCCTGGAGTGTAGGGGACAGGAATAATTCACCCCTCCACTTT
v_gene: TRBV10-3; j_gene: TRBJ1-2; abundance: few; d_gene: .; CDR3aa: CAISEMAGDYGYTF; CDR3nt: TGTGCCATCAGTGAAATGGCTGGGGACTATGGCTACACCTTC
v_gene: TRBV18; j_gene: TRBJ2-1; abundance: many; d_gene: TRBD2; CDR3aa: CASRGLFSGNEQFF; CDR3nt: TGTGCCAGCCGGGGACTATTCTCTGGCAATGAGCAGTTCTTC
v_gene: TRBV4-3; j_gene: TRBJ2-1; abundance: .; d_gene: .; CDR3aa: CASSQGPSNSYNEQFF; CDR3nt: TGCGCCAGCAGCCAAGGCCCTAGCAACTCCTACAATGAGCAGTTCTTC
v_gene: TRBV10-3; j_gene: TRBJ2-3; abundance: .; d_gene: TRBD2; CDR3aa: CAINDPSSGGTSGRTDTQYF; CDR3nt: TGTGCCATCAATGATCCATCCTCGGGAGGGACTAGCGGGAGGACAGATACGCAGTATTTT
v_gene: TRBV30; j_gene: TRBJ2-7; abundance: .; d_gene: TRBD1; CDR3aa: CAWRQGAYYEQYF; CDR3nt: TGTGCCTGGAGACAGGGGGCCTACTACGAGCAGTACTTC
v_gene: TRBV11-2; j_gene: TRBJ2-3; abundance: many; d_gene: .; CDR3aa: CASSLWEKRSTDTQYF; CDR3nt: TGTGCCAGCAGCTTATGGGAAAAACGGAGCACAGATACGCAGTATTTT
v_gene: TRBV11-2; j_gene: TRBJ2-7; abundance: .; d_gene: .; CDR3aa: CASSLRSAGLLIEQYF; CDR3nt: TGTGCCAGCAGCTTAAGGAGCGCGGGGCTGCTTATCGAGCAGTACTTC
v_gene: TRBV12-3/TRBV12-4; j_gene: TRBJ2-1; abundance: many; d_gene: TRBD2; CDR3aa: CASSPSSGSGEQFF; CDR3nt: TGTGCCAGCAGCCCTTCTAGCGGGAGTGGTGAGCAGTTCTTC
v_gene: TRBV5-1; j_gene: TRBJ1-1; abundance: .; d_gene: .; CDR3aa: CASSLDRATEAFF; CDR3nt: TGCGCCAGCAGCTTGGACAGGGCCACTGAAGCTTTCTTT
v_gene: TRBV6-1; j_gene: TRBJ2-1; abundance: many; d_gene: .; CDR3aa: CASRRLGNEQFF; CDR3nt: TGTGCCAGCAGACGACTCGGGAATGAGCAGTTCTTC